Sequencing of this T cell receptor beta chain was carried out in a study of control samples from healthy donors and cancer patients. The V gene lost 5 bases and the J gene lost 5 bases, with 9 bases spanning the gap. The CDR3 has 12 amino acids. Germline CDR1 reads KGHDR; CDR2 reads SFDVKD. Repertoires were generated with immunoSEQ multiplex PCR, while TCRdb's copy carries only in-frame clones and drops some. Seen here are under 150,000 clones, 80% to 95% observed once, and the top ten hold around 11%. This clone was counted once. The rearrangement uses TRBV24-1 and TRBJ2-7; TRBD1 might be the D (5 bases). This clonotype originated in a man aged 25 to 40 in good health. The material sequenced was blood. The CDR3 protein is CATSGVGDEQYF. The CDR3 DNA sequence: TGTGCCACCAGTGGGGTAGGGGACGAGCAGTACTTC.